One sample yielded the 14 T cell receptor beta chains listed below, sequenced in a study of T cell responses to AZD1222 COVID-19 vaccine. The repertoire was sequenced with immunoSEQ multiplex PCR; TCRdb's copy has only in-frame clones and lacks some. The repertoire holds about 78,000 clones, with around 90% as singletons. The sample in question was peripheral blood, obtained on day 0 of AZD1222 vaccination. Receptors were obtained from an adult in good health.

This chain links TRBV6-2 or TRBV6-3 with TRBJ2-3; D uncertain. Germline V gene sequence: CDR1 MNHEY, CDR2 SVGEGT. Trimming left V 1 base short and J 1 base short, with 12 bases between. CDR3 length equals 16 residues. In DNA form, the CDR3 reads TGTGCCAGCAGTTACTTGACCTCTGTAGGCACAGATACGCAGTATTTT. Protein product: CASSYLTSVGTDTQYF.

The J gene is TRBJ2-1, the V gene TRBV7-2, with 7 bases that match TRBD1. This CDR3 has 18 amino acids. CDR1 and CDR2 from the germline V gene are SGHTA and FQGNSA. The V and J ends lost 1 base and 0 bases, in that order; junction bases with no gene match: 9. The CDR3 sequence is CASSLDRTGVVSYNEQFF. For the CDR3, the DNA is TGTGCCAGCAGCTTAGATAGGACAGGAGTTGTCTCCTACAATGAGCAGTTCTTC.

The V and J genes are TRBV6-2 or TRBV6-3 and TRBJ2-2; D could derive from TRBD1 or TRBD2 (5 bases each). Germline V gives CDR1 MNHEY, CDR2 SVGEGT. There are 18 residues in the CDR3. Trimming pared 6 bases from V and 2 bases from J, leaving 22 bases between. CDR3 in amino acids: CASSPRPRGPRNTGELFF. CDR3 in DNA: TGTGCCAGCAGCCCTCGCCCGAGGGGCCCACGAAACACCGGGGAGCTGTTTTTT.

The CDR3 region is CSVEPRAGTGELFF. The CDR3 nucleotides are TGCAGCGTTGAACCGCGGGCGGGGACCGGGGAGCTGTTTTTT. This sequence joins TRBV29-1 and TRBJ2-2; TRBD2 might be the D (6 bases). The CDR3 contains 14 residues. CDR1 and CDR2 from the germline V gene are SQVTM and ANQGSEA. V lost 2 bases to trimming and J lost 5 bases, with 12 bases between them.

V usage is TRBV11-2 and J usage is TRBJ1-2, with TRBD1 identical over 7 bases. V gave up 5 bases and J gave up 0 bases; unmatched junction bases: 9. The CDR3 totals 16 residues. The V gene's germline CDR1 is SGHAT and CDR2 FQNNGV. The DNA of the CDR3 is TGTGCCAGCAGCAAACACCGACAGGGTCCTAACTATGGCTACACCTTC. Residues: CASSKHRQGPNYGYTF.

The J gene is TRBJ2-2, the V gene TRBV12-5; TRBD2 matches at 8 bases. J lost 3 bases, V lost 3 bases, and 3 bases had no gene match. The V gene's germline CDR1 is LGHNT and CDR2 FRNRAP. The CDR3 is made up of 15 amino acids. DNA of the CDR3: TGTGCTAGTGGTTTTAGCGGGATTGACACCGGGGAGCTGTTTTTT. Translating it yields CASGFSGIDTGELFF.

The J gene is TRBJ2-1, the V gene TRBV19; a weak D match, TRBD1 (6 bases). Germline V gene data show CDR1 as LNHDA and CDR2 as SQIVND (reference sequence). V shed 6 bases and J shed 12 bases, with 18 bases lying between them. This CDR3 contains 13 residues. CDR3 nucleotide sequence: TGTGCCAGTAGCAGAGACAGGTCAGAGGGGCAGTTCTTC. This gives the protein CASSRDRSEGQFF.

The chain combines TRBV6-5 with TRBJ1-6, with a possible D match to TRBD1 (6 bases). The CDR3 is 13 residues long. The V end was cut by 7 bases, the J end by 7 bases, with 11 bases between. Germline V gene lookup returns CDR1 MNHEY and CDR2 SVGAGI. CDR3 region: CASTGDRNSPLHF. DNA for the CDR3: TGTGCCAGCACCGGAGACAGGAATTCACCCCTCCACTTT.

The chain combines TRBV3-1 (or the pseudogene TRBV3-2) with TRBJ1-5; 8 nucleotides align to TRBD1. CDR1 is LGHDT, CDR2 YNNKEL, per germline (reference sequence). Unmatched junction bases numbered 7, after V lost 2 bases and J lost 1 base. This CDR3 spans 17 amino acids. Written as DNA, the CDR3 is TGTGCCAGCAGCCAAACAGGGGGGCGAGTGAGCAATCAGCCCCAGCATTTT. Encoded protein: CASSQTGGRVSNQPQHF.

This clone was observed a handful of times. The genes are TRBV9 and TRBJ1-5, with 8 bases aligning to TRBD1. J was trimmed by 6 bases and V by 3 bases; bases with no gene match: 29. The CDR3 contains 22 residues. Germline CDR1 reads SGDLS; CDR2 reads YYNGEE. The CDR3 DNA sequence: TGTGCCAGCAGCGGTCCCGCCACAGTCTTCAACACGGACAGGGTCGTTGGTCAGCCCCAGCATTTT. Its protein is CASSGPATVFNTDRVVGQPQHF.

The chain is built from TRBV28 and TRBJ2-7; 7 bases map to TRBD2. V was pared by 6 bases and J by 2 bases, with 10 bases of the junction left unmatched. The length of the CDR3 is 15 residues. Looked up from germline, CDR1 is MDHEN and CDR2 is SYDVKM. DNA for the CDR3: TGTGCCAGCAGCCGCCCCTTGGCGGGGGCCTACGAGCAGTACTTC. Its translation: CASSRPLAGAYEQYF. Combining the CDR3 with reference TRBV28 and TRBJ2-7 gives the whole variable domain DVKVTQSSRYLVKRTGEKVFLECVQDMDHENMFWYRQDPGLGLRLIYFSYDVKMKEKGDIPEGYSVSREKKERFSLILESASTNQTSMYLCASSRPLAGAYEQYFGPGTRLTVT.

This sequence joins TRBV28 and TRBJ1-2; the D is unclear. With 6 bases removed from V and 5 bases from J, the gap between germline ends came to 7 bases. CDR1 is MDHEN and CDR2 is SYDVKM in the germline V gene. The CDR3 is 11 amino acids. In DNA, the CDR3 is TGTGCCAGCAGAGCTATATATGGCTACACCTTC. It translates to CASRAIYGYTF.

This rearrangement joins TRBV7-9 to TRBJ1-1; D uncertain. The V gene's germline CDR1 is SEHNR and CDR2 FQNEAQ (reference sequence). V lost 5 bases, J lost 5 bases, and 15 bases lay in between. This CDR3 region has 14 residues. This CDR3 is CASSPAGRRTEAFF. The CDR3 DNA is TGTGCCAGCAGCCCCGCGGGTCGTAGAACTGAAGCTTTCTTT.

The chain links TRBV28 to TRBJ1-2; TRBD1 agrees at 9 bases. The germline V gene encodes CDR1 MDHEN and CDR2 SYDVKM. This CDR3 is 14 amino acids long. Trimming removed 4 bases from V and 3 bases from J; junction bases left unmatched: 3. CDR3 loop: CASSYRGPYYGYTF. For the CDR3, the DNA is TGTGCCAGCAGTTACAGGGGGCCGTACTATGGCTACACCTTC.